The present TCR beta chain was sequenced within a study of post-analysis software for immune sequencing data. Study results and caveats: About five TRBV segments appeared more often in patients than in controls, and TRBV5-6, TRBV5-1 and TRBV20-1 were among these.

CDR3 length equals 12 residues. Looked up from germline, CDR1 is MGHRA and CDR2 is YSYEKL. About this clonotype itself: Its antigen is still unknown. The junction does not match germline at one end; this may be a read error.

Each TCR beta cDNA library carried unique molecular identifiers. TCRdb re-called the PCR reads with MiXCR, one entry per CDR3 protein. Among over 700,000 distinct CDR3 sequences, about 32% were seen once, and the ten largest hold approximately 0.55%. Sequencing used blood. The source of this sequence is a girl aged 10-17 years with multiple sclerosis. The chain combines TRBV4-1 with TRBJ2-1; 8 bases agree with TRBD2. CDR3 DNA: TGCGCCAGCGGCCAACCCGCGGGGGGGCAGTTCTTC. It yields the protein CASGQPAGGQFF.